What follows is one TCR beta chain and its context. This entry comes from a study of T cell changes during pregnancy in multiple sclerosis. Only in-frame clones appear in the TCRdb table, and some are missing; sequencing was by immunoSEQ multiplex PCR. Among 90,000 to 120,000 clones listed, around 93% were seen once. Germline V gene sequence: CDR1 LNHDA, CDR2 SQIVND (reference sequence). The CDR3 spans 16 residues. V was pared by 5 bases and J by 7 bases, with 8 bases of the junction left unmatched. This sequence joins TRBV19 and TRBJ2-1; 13 nucleotides align to TRBD2. This sequence originates from a female donor with multiple sclerosis, enrolled in a pregnancy study. The sequencing used peripheral blood, collected before pregnancy. CDR3 coding DNA: TGTGCCAGTAGTTTCCCGGGGACTAGCGGGAAGAATGAGCAGTTCTTC. Encoded protein: CASSFPGTSGKNEQFF. The complete variable domain, with remaining parts taken from reference TRBV19 and TRBJ2-1, reads DGGITQSPKYLFRKEGQNVTLSCEQNLNHDAMYWYRQDPGQGLRLIYYSQIVNDFQKGDIAEGYSVSREKKESFPLTVTSAQKNPTAFYLCASSFPGTSGKNEQFFGPGTRLTVL.